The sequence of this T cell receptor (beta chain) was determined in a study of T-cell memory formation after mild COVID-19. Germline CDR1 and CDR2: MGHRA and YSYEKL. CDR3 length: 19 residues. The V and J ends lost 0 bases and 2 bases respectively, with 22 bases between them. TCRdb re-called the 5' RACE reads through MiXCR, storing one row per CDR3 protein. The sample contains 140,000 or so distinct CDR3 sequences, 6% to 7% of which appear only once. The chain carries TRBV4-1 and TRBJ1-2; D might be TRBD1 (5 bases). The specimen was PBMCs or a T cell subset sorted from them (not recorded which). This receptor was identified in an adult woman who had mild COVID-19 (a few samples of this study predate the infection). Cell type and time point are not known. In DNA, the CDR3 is TGCGCCAGCAGCCAAGATCAGCGGAGGGGAGACCTGAGGAACTATGGCTACACCTTC. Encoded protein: CASSQDQRRGDLRNYGYTF.